The 24 T cell receptor beta chains reported below all come from one sample, sequenced in a study of T-cell memory formation after mild COVID-19. Using its own MiXCR run on the 5' RACE reads, TCRdb lists one record per CDR3 protein. Found here are under 450,000 distinct CDR3 sequences, 23% of them singletons; the top ten hold over 10%. The sample taken for sequencing was PBMCs or a T cell subset sorted from them (not recorded which). These receptors originate from an adult woman who had mild COVID-19 (a few samples of this study predate the infection). Cell type and time point are not known.

This clonotype was recorded a few times. The rearrangement links TRBV3-1 to TRBJ1-1, with D possibly TRBD1 on 6 matching bases. V was trimmed by 0 bases and J by 4 bases, leaving 12 bases between them. This CDR3 is built from 15 residues. Germline V gene data show CDR1 as LGHDT and CDR2 as YNNKEL (reference sequence). The CDR3 here is CASSQEGGGLTEAFF. The CDR3 region has the DNA TGTGCCAGCAGCCAAGAGGGAGGGGGACTCACTGAAGCTTTCTTT.

This clonotype was counted between two and nine times. This sequence joins TRBV4-2 and TRBJ1-1; D possibly corresponds to TRBD1 (5 bases). Between the trimmed V and J ends, which lost 10 bases and 1 base, there was a span of 16 bases. This CDR3 contains 14 residues. Germline CDR1 and CDR2: LGHNA and YNFKEQ. The CDR3 loop reads CAITSGTSNTEAFF. As DNA, the CDR3 is TGTGCCATCACGTCCGGGACCTCGAACACTGAAGCTTTCTTT.

This clonotype was counted a few times. The genes are TRBV4-1 and TRBJ2-2, with D possibly being TRBD2 (6 bases). The V and J ends lost 0 bases and 5 bases respectively, with 22 bases between them. Germline loops: CDR1 MGHRA, CDR2 YSYEKL. CDR3 length equals 19 residues. CDR3 region: CASSQDLFGLASPTGELFF. For the CDR3, the DNA is TGCGCCAGCAGCCAAGATTTGTTCGGGCTAGCGAGTCCGACCGGGGAGCTGTTTTTT.

The V call is TRBV12-3 or TRBV12-4, the J call TRBJ2-7; D is undetermined. The CDR3 sequence is 12 residues long. V was clipped by 4 bases and J by 1 base, with 5 bases between them. For the CDR3, the DNA is TGTGCCAGCAGTTCCATATCCTACGAGCAGTACTTC. Translating it yields CASSSISYEQYF.

This chain joins TRBV20-1 and TRBJ1-3; no firm D call. This CDR3 contains 14 residues. Germline CDR1 is DFQATT and CDR2 is SNEGSKA (reference sequence). V gave up 6 bases and J gave up 3 bases, with 15 bases separating them. CDR3 residues: CSAQVEGRGNTIYF. CDR3 DNA sequence: TGCAGTGCCCAAGTAGAAGGGCGTGGAAACACCATATATTTT.

This clonotype was observed a few times. V is TRBV29-1 and J is TRBJ2-2, with D maybe TRBD1 (5 bases). The CDR3 has 14 amino acids. Germline V gives CDR1 SQVTM, CDR2 ANQGSEA. V dropped 4 bases and J dropped 3 bases, with 12 bases sitting between them. CDR3 amino acids: CSVVVQGYTGELFF. The DNA of the CDR3 is TGCAGCGTTGTGGTCCAGGGCTACACCGGGGAGCTGTTTTTT.

At least ten counts were recorded for this clonotype. The chain couples TRBV12-3 or TRBV12-4 to TRBJ1-2; D not resolved. V was shortened by 2 bases and J by 4 bases, with 11 bases between the two germline ends. The CDR3 totals 14 residues. The CDR3 sequence: CASSLRGLGYGYTF. CDR3 nucleotides: TGTGCCAGCAGTTTAAGAGGGTTGGGCTATGGCTACACCTTC.

This clonotype was observed a handful of times. V usage is TRBV10-3 and J usage is TRBJ2-7; 7 bases map to TRBD1. CDR1 is ENHRY, CDR2 SYGVKD, per germline. Losses at the gene ends were 8 bases for V and 2 bases for J; bases not matched to a gene: 3. The CDR3 is 12 amino acids. This CDR3 reads CAIRGTAYEQYF. In nucleotides, the CDR3 is TGTGCCATCCGTGGGACAGCCTACGAGCAGTACTTC.

This clonotype was counted ten times or more. This chain's CDR3 is CASSLSYRGEDYGYTF. The CDR3 DNA is TGTGCCAGCAGCTTGTCATACAGGGGGGAAGACTATGGCTACACCTTC. The chain links TRBV5-6 to TRBJ1-2; 8 bases fit TRBD1. Germline values: CDR1 SGHDT, CDR2 YYEEEE. J lost 3 bases, V lost 1 base, and 8 bases had no gene match. The CDR3 consists of 16 residues.

The chain joins TRBV5-1 to TRBJ1-2; maybe TRBD1 (5 bases). The CDR3 contains 14 residues. Trimming shortened V by 4 bases and J by 9 bases, and 19 bases separated the two germline ends. The V gene's germline CDR1 is SGHRS and CDR2 YFSETQ. The CDR3 DNA sequence: TGCGCCAGCAGCGGGACGGGTCGGACGGAGAGCTACACCTTC. Translated: CASSGTGRTESYTF. The complete variable domain, with remaining parts taken from reference TRBV5-1 and TRBJ1-2, reads KAGVTQTPRYLIKTRGQQVTLSCSPISGHRSVSWYQQTPGQGLQFLFEYFSETQRNKGNFPGRFSGRQFSNSRSEMNVSTLELGDSALYLCASSGTGRTESYTFGSGTRLTVV.

This chain uses TRBV10-3 with TRBJ2-1, with 10 nucleotides matching TRBD2. The V gene end was trimmed by 6 bases and the J gene end by 15 bases; junction bases not matched to a gene: 11. The CDR3 loop spans 13 amino acids. Germline V lookup: CDR1 ENHRY, CDR2 SYGVKD. CDR3 DNA: TGTGCCATCAGGGGCAAGCGGGAGGGCCTACCGTTCTTC. Residues: CAIRGKREGLPFF.

The gene calls are TRBV18 and TRBJ2-1, with a weak D call TRBD1 (5 bases). CDR3 length: 15 residues. V lost 3 bases and J lost 2, with 11 bases in between. The germline V gene has CDR1 KGHSH and CDR2 LQKENI. The CDR3 loop reads CASSPYDSAYNEQFF. CDR3 in DNA: TGTGCCAGCTCACCCTACGACAGTGCCTACAATGAGCAGTTCTTC.

DNA for the CDR3: TGTGCCAGCTCACCGAGCCTCGAGAGTAGGACTGAAGCTTTCTTT. Protein: CASSPSLESRTEAFF. The V gene is TRBV18, the J gene TRBJ1-1; no reliable D call. The V and J ends lost 3 bases and 5 bases respectively, with 16 bases between them. The CDR3 is 15 residues long. Looked up from germline, CDR1 is KGHSH and CDR2 is LQKENI.

The J gene is TRBJ1-2, the V gene TRBV5-1; D call uncertain. From germline, CDR1 is SGHRS and CDR2 YFSETQ. The CDR3 contains 15 residues. V was shortened by 0 bases and J by 5 bases, with 14 bases between the two germline ends. The CDR3 loop is CASSLGSAVGYGYTF. The CDR3 region has the DNA TGCGCCAGCAGCTTGGGTTCGGCGGTAGGGTATGGCTACACCTTC. The whole variable domain, filled in from reference TRBV5-1 and TRBJ1-2, reads KAGVTQTPRYLIKTRGQQVTLSCSPISGHRSVSWYQQTPGQGLQFLFEYFSETQRNKGNFPGRFSGRQFSNSRSEMNVSTLELGDSALYLCASSLGSAVGYGYTFGSGTRLTVV.

The sample holds a few counts of this clonotype. The rearrangement uses TRBV5-1 and TRBJ2-7; either TRBD1 or TRBD2 may fit D (6 bases each). V lost 4 bases to trimming and J lost 2 bases, with 13 bases between them. The CDR3 is made up of 14 amino acids. The germline gives CDR1 SGHRS, CDR2 YFSETQ. In DNA form, the CDR3 reads TGCGCCAGCAGCCCGGGGGACAAAACCTACGAGCAGTACTTC. It codes for CASSPGDKTYEQYF.

This clonotype has only a few counts. CDR3 in amino acids: CASSFSSKNIQYF. The CDR3 DNA sequence: TGTGCCAGCAGCTTTTCGTCCAAAAACATTCAGTACTTC. The chain joins TRBV7-6 to TRBJ2-4; D call uncertain. The CDR3 totals 13 residues. V shed 3 bases and J shed 2 bases, with 5 bases lying between them. CDR1 and CDR2 (germline): SGHVS, FNYEAQ.

The chain employs TRBV5-1 and TRBJ2-7, with D tentatively TRBD1 (5 bases). V was cut by 1 base and J by 5 bases, with 7 bases left in between. The germline V gene encodes CDR1 SGHRS and CDR2 YFSETQ. This CDR3 region has 12 residues. This CDR3 reads CASSLQGDEQYF. In DNA form, the CDR3 reads TGCGCCAGCAGCTTGCAGGGCGACGAGCAGTACTTC.

V and J are TRBV20-1 and TRBJ2-3, with TRBD2 identical over 13 bases. This CDR3 contains 18 residues. V lost 5 bases, J lost 0 bases, and 11 bases stayed unmatched. The germline CDR1 and CDR2 sequences are DFQATT and SNEGSKA (reference sequence). CDR3 in amino acids: CSAGGTSGDLTSTDTQYF. CDR3 sequence (DNA): TGCAGTGCTGGTGGGACTAGCGGGGATCTGACTAGCACAGATACGCAGTATTTT.

This clonotype was counted between two and nine times. V is TRBV5-1 and J is TRBJ2-1; 11 positions agree with TRBD1. Germline assignment: CDR1 SGHRS and CDR2 YFSETQ. The CDR3 is made up of 15 amino acids. V lost 0 bases to trimming and J lost 6 bases; unmatched junction nucleotides: 2. In nucleotides, the CDR3 is TGCGCCAGCAGCTTGGGGACAGGGGGCCTCAATGAGCAGTTCTTC. Protein sequence: CASSLGTGGLNEQFF.

V and J are TRBV12-3 or TRBV12-4 and TRBJ2-3, with 7 nucleotides matching TRBD1. This CDR3 is built from 14 residues. Trimming at V came to 10 bases and at J to 0 bases, leaving 7 bases not matched to a gene. The chain's CDR3 is CAIRQGRSTDTQYF. CDR3 in DNA: TGTGCCATCCGACAGGGCCGAAGCACAGATACGCAGTATTTT.

This clonotype has only a few counts. This sequence joins TRBV5-1 and TRBJ2-3; D possibly corresponds to TRBD1 (5 bases). The V gene lost 0 bases and the J gene lost 6 bases, with 11 bases spanning the gap. Germline V lookup: CDR1 SGHRS, CDR2 YFSETQ. This CDR3 comprises 14 residues. CDR3 sequence: CASSLVQARDTQYF. The DNA for the CDR3 is TGCGCCAGCAGCTTGGTACAGGCTAGGGATACGCAGTATTTT.

This rearrangement joins TRBV4-1 to TRBJ1-4; 10 bases align to TRBD1. The V segment lost 5 bases and the J segment 7 bases; nucleotides outside the gene matches: 7. The CDR3 is made up of 15 amino acids. CDR1 is MGHRA and CDR2 is YSYEKL in the germline V gene. The CDR3 spells CASSGPGQGIEKLFF. The CDR3 DNA reads as TGCGCCAGCAGCGGTCCGGGACAGGGGATTGAAAAACTGTTTTTT.

A few counts support this clonotype. The J gene is TRBJ2-7, the V gene TRBV7-2, with 9 bases fitting TRBD1. The V and J ends lost 5 bases and 5 bases, in that order; junction bases with no gene match: 10. CDR1 and CDR2 (germline): SGHTA, FQGNSA. This CDR3 is 15 amino acids long. The CDR3 DNA reads as TGTGCCAGCAGCGCGCCACAGGGGGCCGGGGACGAGCAGTACTTC. Its translation: CASSAPQGAGDEQYF.

The chain is built from TRBV30 and TRBJ2-2; the D is unclear. The CDR3 sequence is 10 residues long. CDR1 is GTSNPN, CDR2 SVGIG, per germline (reference sequence). The germline V and J ends were trimmed by 1 base and 6 bases, with 0 bases remaining between them. In DNA, the CDR3 is TGTGCCTGGAGTGCCGGGGAGCTGTTTTTT. Translation: CAWSAGELFF.